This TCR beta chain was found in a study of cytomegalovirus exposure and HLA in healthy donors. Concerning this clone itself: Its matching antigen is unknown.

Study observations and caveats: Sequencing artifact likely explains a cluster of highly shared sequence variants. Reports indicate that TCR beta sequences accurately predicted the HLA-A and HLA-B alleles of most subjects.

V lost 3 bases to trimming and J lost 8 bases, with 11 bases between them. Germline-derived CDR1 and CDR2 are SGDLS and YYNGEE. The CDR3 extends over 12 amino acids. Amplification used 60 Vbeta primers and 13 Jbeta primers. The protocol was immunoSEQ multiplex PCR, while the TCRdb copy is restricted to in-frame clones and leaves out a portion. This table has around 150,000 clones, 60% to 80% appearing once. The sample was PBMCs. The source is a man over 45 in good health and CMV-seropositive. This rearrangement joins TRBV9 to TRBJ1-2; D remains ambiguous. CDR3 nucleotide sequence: TGTGCCAGCAGCGGGGCGGGGTGGGGCTACACCTTC. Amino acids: CASSGAGWGYTF.